The present TCR beta chain was sequenced within a study of cytomegalovirus exposure and HLA in healthy donors. Study in general: Ancestry clustering placed around 81% of several hundred genotyped donors in the Caucasian-associated cluster. General study points: In an earlier analysis, most TCR beta V segments were productive about 87% or about 30% of the time. A later analysis found that most CMV-associated TCR beta chains appeared HLA-restricted. Rare sequences made up most TCRs, while some public TCRs were found in many donors.

The PCR had 60 Vbeta and 13 Jbeta primers. Generated by immunoSEQ multiplex PCR, the TCRdb table keeps only in-frame clones and is missing some. The data contain 90,000 to 120,000 clones, 74% of them singletons. V dropped 3 bases and J dropped 0 bases, with 15 bases sitting between them. The germline CDR1 and CDR2 sequences are SNHLY and FYNNEI. CDR3 length: 18 amino acids. Concerning this clone: Its cognate antigen is unknown.

This TCR was sampled from a woman in her thirties or forties in good health and CMV-seropositive. The source material was PBMCs. The V call is TRBV2, the J call TRBJ1-6; a weak D match, TRBD1 (5 bases). CDR3 region: CASSDGAEGVSYNSPLHF. Written as DNA, the CDR3 is TGTGCCAGCAGTGACGGGGCGGAGGGCGTCTCCTATAATTCACCCCTCCACTTT.